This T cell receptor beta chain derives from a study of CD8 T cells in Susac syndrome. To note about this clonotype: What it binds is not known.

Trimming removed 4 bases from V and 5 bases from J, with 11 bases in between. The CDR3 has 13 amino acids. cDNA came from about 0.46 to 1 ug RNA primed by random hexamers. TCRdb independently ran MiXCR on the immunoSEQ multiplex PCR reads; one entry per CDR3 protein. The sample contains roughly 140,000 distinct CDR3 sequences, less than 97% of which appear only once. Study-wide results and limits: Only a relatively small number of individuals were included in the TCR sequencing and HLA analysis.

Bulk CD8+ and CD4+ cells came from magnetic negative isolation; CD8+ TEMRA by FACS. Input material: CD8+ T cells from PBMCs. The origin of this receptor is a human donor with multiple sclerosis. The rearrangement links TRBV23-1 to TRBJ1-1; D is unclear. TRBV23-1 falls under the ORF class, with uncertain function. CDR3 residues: CASSLLVITEAFF. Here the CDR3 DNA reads TGCGCCAGCAGTCTCCTTGTTATTACTGAAGCTTTCTTT.